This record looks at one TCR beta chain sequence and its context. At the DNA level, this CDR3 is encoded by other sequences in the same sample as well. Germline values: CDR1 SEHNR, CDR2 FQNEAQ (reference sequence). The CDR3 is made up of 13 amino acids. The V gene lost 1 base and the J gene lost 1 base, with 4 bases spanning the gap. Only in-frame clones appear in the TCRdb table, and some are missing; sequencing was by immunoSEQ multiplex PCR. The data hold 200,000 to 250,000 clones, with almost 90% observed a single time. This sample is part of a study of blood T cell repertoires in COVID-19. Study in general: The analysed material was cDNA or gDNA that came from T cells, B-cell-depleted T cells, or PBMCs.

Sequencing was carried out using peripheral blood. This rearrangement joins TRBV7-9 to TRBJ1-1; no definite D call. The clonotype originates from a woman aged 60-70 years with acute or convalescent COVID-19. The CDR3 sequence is CASSLGQNTEAFF. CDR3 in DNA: TGTGCCAGCAGCTTAGGGCAGAACACTGAAGCTTTCTTT. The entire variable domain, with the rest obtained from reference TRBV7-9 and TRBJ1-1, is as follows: DTGVSQNPRHKITKRGQNVTFRCDPISEHNRLYWYRQTLGQGPEFLTYFQNEAQLEKSRLLSDRFSAERPKGSFSTLEIQRTEQGDSAMYLCASSLGQNTEAFFGQGTRLTVV.